A single sample gave rise to the 16 T cell receptor beta chains below, sequenced in a study of shared clonotypes between healthy human individuals. Cells designated naive CD8 were CD45RO-negative and were positively selected for CCR7, with terminally differentiated effector memory CD45RA+ cells excluded. Clones were sequenced by immunoSEQ multiplex PCR, and TCRdb holds only the in-frame ones, with some missing. The sample yields about 820,000 clones, 80% to 95% seen once. Sequencing was performed on naive CD8+ T cells sorted from blood. The receptor set was obtained from a man younger than 45 in good health.

J is TRBJ2-7 and V is TRBV7-9; D unclear. Per the germline V gene, CDR1 is SEHNR and CDR2 is FQNEAQ (reference sequence). The ends were cut back, 6 bases at V and 0 bases at J, with 9 bases in the middle. The CDR3 spans 13 residues. CDR3 sequence: CASRSGNSYEQYF. The CDR3 DNA follows: TGTGCCAGCAGATCTGGGAACTCCTACGAGCAGTACTTC.

This clone was found once. V usage is TRBV7-9 and J usage is TRBJ1-1, with D possibly matching TRBD1 (5 bases). CDR3 length equals 14 residues. Trimming removed 4 bases at V and 1 base at J, with 10 bases between. Germline V gene lookup returns CDR1 SEHNR and CDR2 FQNEAQ (reference sequence). The CDR3 DNA sequence: TGTGCCAGCAGCTCCGGGAGGGGGAACACTGAAGCTTTCTTT. Its protein product is CASSSGRGNTEAFF.

Regarding this clone: Other DNA sequences from this sample encode an identical CDR3 as well. The J gene is TRBJ1-2, the V gene TRBV6-5, with D perhaps matching TRBD1 (5 bases). Germline CDR1 reads MNHEY; CDR2 reads SVGAGI. Trimming cost V 0 bases and J 0 bases, with 5 bases left between them. This CDR3 region has 14 residues. The CDR3 reads CASSYSTANYGYTF. Here the CDR3 DNA reads TGTGCCAGCAGTTACTCGACAGCTAACTATGGCTACACCTTC.

The V gene is TRBV30, the J gene TRBJ2-5; 8 nucleotides agree with TRBD2. V gave up 3 bases and J gave up 6 bases; unmatched junction bases: 12. Germline loops: CDR1 GTSNPN, CDR2 SVGIG (reference sequence). This CDR3 contains 15 residues. CDR3 coding DNA: TGTGCCTGGAGGTCCTCCAGCGGGAGCATAAAGACCCAGTACTTC. Translation gives CAWRSSSGSIKTQYF.

The genes are TRBV28 and TRBJ2-5, with D unclear. Germline V gene lookup returns CDR1 MDHEN and CDR2 SYDVKM. CDR3 size: 13 residues. Trimming cost V 2 bases and J 9 bases, with 13 bases left between them. The CDR3 region has the DNA TGTGCCAGCAGTTTAAAATCGGCCCCGGCCCAGTACTTC. Residues: CASSLKSAPAQYF.

The gene calls are TRBV5-4 and TRBJ2-1; D ambiguous. The CDR3 runs to 12 residues. CDR1 SGHNT and CDR2 YYREEE come from the germline V gene (reference sequence). V gave up 10 bases and J gave up 9 bases, with 17 bases separating them. CDR3 amino acids: CAYLLRASEQFF. Here the CDR3 DNA reads TGTGCCTACCTCTTACGGGCGTCTGAGCAGTTCTTC.

This clone was counted once. V is TRBV7-9 and J is TRBJ1-1; weak D call: TRBD1 (6 bases). CDR3 length equals 15 residues. Germline CDR1 reads SEHNR; CDR2 reads FQNEAQ (reference sequence). V was trimmed by 1 base and J by 0 bases, leaving 9 bases between them. The CDR3, as DNA: TGTGCCAGCAGCTTAGGTTCAGGGGTGAACACTGAAGCTTTCTTT. It translates to CASSLGSGVNTEAFF. Full variable domain (missing parts from reference TRBV7-9 and TRBJ1-1): DTGVSQNPRHKITKRGQNVTFRCDPISEHNRLYWYRQTLGQGPEFLTYFQNEAQLEKSRLLSDRFSAERPKGSFSTLEIQRTEQGDSAMYLCASSLGSGVNTEAFFGQGTRLTVV.

The chain links TRBV2 to TRBJ2-5; TRBD1 might be the D (5 bases). There are 15 residues in the CDR3. Trimming removed 0 bases from V and 2 bases from J, with 10 bases in between. The germline gives CDR1 SNHLY, CDR2 FYNNEI. The CDR3: CASSEARTLQETQYF. DNA of the CDR3: TGTGCCAGCAGTGAAGCAAGGACACTACAAGAGACCCAGTACTTC.

V is TRBV9 and J is TRBJ2-7, with TRBD2 matching 12 bases. The germline gives CDR1 SGDLS, CDR2 YYNGEE. With V trimmed by 3 bases and J by 1 base, 11 bases remained unmatched. The CDR3 sequence is 18 residues long. CDR3 nucleotide sequence: TGTGCCAGCAGCGCTGAGGGGGCTAGCGGGAGGGGGTCCTACGAGCAGTACTTC. Protein product: CASSAEGASGRGSYEQYF.

The chain carries TRBV5-6 and TRBJ2-7; 7 positions agree with TRBD2. Germline V gene sequence: CDR1 SGHDT, CDR2 YYEEEE. This CDR3 spans 12 amino acids. The V segment lost 2 bases and the J segment 5 bases; nucleotides outside the gene matches: 1. CDR3 in amino acids: CASSFGTNEQYF. The CDR3, as DNA: TGTGCCAGCAGCTTCGGGACTAACGAGCAGTACTTC. Combining the CDR3 with reference TRBV5-6 and TRBJ2-7 gives the whole variable domain DAGVTQSPTHLIKTRGQQVTLRCSPKSGHDTVSWYQQALGQGPQFIFQYYEEEERQRGNFPDRFSGHQFPNYSSELNVNALLLGDSALYLCASSFGTNEQYFGPGTRLTVT.

This clone has only one observation. The genes are TRBV25-1 and TRBJ1-5; no reliable D call. Trimming took off 3 bases at V and 1 base at J, with 10 bases between the two ends. The CDR3 is made up of 15 amino acids. The germline gives CDR1 MGHDK, CDR2 SYGVNS. CDR3 amino acids: CASSENDGSNQPQHF. The DNA for the CDR3 is TGTGCCAGCAGTGAGAACGACGGGAGCAATCAGCCCCAGCATTTT.

This sequence joins TRBV7-8 and TRBJ2-1; D is undetermined. The germline V and J ends were trimmed by 8 bases and 5 bases, with 10 bases remaining between them. CDR1 and CDR2 from the germline V gene are SGHVS and FQNEAQ. The CDR3 has 12 amino acids. Written as DNA, the CDR3 is TGTGCCAGCCTGGGTCCGAACAATGAGCAGTTCTTC. Translating it yields CASLGPNNEQFF.

The chain links TRBV9 to TRBJ2-4; the D gene is possibly TRBD2 (6 bases). V shed 3 bases and J shed 0 bases, with 13 bases lying between them. The CDR3 runs to 16 residues. The germline CDR1 and CDR2 sequences are SGDLS and YYNGEE. CDR3 DNA sequence: TGTGCCAGCAGCGGATCTGGGGGACTAGCCAAAAACATTCAGTACTTC. Protein: CASSGSGGLAKNIQYF. Looking up the rest from reference TRBV9 and TRBJ2-4 gives the full variable domain: DSGVTQTPKHLITATGQRVTLRCSPRSGDLSVYWYQQSLDQGLQFLIQYYNGEERAKGNILERFSAQQFPDLHSELNLSSLELGDSALYFCASSGSGGLAKNIQYFGAGTRLSVL.

This sequence joins TRBV4-1 and TRBJ1-1; unclear D gene. The CDR3 contains 13 residues. Germline V lookup: CDR1 MGHRA, CDR2 YSYEKL. The V gene lost 4 bases and the J gene lost 3 bases, with 9 bases spanning the gap. The CDR3 nucleotides read TGCGCCAGCAGCCTCTTGAGGGACACTGAAGCTTTCTTT. Amino acids: CASSLLRDTEAFF.

This clone was detected many times. The V and J genes are TRBV19 and TRBJ2-7; possibly TRBD2 for D (5 bases). Per germline, CDR1 LNHDA and CDR2 SQIVND (reference sequence). CDR3 size: 14 residues. Trimming shortened V by 0 bases and J by 2 bases, and 8 bases separated the two germline ends. Here the CDR3 reads CASSIDGIAYEQYF. In nucleotides, the CDR3 is TGTGCCAGTAGTATAGACGGGATTGCCTACGAGCAGTACTTC.

The chain uses TRBV7-6 and TRBJ2-1, with 10 nucleotides matching TRBD1. After removal of 2 bases from V and 8 bases from J, the junction contained 3 bases not matched to a gene. Germline V gives CDR1 SGHVS, CDR2 FNYEAQ. The CDR3 totals 14 residues. The CDR3 sequence is CASSLWDRGDEQFF. DNA of the CDR3: TGTGCCAGCAGCTTATGGGACAGGGGCGATGAGCAGTTCTTC.